This T cell receptor (beta chain) was found in a study of blood T cell repertoires in COVID-19 (dated by TCRdb to 2020 to 2022). Turning to the overall study: Collaborator samples came from the United States, Italy and Spain and covered acute and convalescent phases of COVID-19. The repertoires were made available in a free public database intended to serve as a resource for research on the immune response to SARS-CoV-2. Where available, HLA class I and class II types were obtained from metadata supplied by the sample provider rather than from assay-based typing. The prospective study material was composed of cDNA or gDNA derived from T cells, B-cell-depleted T cells, or PBMCs. Samples came from the ongoing ImmuneRACE study (first 160 participants) plus 1,254 subjects from 6 global collaborators. Subjects who had been exposed to COVID-19, were actively infected with it, or had recovered from it provided the deeply sampled blood TCRbeta repertoires that made up the dataset. A de-identified subject ID, COVID-19 status, age in years and sex were almost always included in the sample metadata.

The investigation overall reported the following: The quantity of clinical and demographic metadata differed by source and by participant and was supplied without curation.

CDR1 is given as LGHNT and CDR2 as FRNRAP, both from the germline V gene. From the cysteine up to the phenylalanine, the CDR3 has a length of 15 residues. Only CDR3 DNA remains: 45 bases, in frame from the first base. Trimming takes 4 bases off V and 1 base off J; junction bases not matched to a gene: 4. Samples from volunteer blood donors who had recovered from COVID-19 were contributed by a second Seattle source. Each collaborating institution followed its own protocols to collect whole blood in K2EDTA tubes. For TCRbeta analysis, collaborator samples were shipped as frozen whole blood, as isolated PBMCs, or as DNA extracted from either sample type. A word on this clone: What antigen it recognizes has not been identified. Base-call qualities are not available, and no considerably larger clone is one nucleotide away.

The immunoSEQ Assay, a bias-controlled multiplex PCR, was used to amplify TCRbeta CDR3 regions from genomic DNA. In the source study's methods: The number of nucleated cells in each sample was estimated by amplification of reference gene primers within the assay. Sequence reads were collapsed and filtered to measure the absolute abundance of every unique TCRbeta CDR3 rearrangement. For each sample, productive Simpson clonality was calculated as the square root of Simpson's diversity index over productive rearrangements. TCRdb mirrors the immuneACCESS table, restricted to in-frame sequences. Some clones are absent from its copies; in checked studies, under half trace to an unresolved V gene, and the reason for the others is unknown. The DNA gave D and trimming, while V, J and clone size come from that table. This sample lists more than 250,000 clones; 89% were detected once. The ten largest clones represent around 6% of the sample.

The V gene is TRBV12-5 and the J gene is TRBJ2-3; 8 central bases correspond to TRBD2. The sequenced sample was peripheral blood. The receptor was derived from a man younger than 35 who had recovered from COVID-19. The nucleotides read TGTGCTAGTGGTTCGGGGCGGGAGGGCACAGATACGCAGTATTTT. This translates into CASGSGREGTDTQYF.